This T cell receptor (beta chain) came from a study of blood T cell repertoires in COVID-19. Study-wide context: The origin of the acute and convalescent COVID-19 samples was the United States, Italy and Spain. From T cells, B-cell-depleted T cells, or PBMCs came the material, which was cDNA or gDNA.

In the case of this clone: This sample also contains other DNA sequences that code for the same CDR3.

Using immunoSEQ multiplex PCR, the repertoire was profiled, and TCRdb retains in-frame clones only, with some absent. The table records around 110,000 clones, 75% to 90% of them present only once. CDR1 SGDLS and CDR2 YYNGEE come from the germline V gene. This CDR3 is 13 amino acids long. With V trimmed by 0 bases and J by 9 bases, 3 bases remained unmatched. The chain combines TRBV9 with TRBJ2-1; 7 positions agree with TRBD2. The sample was peripheral blood. The source of this sequence is a man aged 35-49 years with acute or convalescent COVID-19. CDR3 sequence (DNA): TGTGCCAGCAGCGTAGCTCCGGGGGGTGAGCAGTTCTTC. As protein: CASSVAPGGEQFF.